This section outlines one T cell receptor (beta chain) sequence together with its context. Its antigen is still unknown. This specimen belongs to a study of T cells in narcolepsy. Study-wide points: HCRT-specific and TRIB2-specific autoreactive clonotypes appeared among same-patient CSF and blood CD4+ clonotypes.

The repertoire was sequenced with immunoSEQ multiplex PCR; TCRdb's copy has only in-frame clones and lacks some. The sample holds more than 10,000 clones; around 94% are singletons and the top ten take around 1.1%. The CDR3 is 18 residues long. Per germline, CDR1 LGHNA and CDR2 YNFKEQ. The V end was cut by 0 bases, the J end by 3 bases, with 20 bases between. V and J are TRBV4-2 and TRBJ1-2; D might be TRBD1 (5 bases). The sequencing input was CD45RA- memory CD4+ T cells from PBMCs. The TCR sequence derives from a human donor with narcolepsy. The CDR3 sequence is CASSQEVQGMSGDYGYTF. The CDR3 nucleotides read TGTGCCAGCAGCCAAGAAGTTCAGGGTATGTCTGGGGACTATGGCTACACCTTC.